This T cell receptor beta chain emerged from a study of long-term antiretroviral therapy in people with HIV. The overall study: Earliest sampling preceded the 2015 immediate-ART recommendation by about a decade.

The V end lost 5 bases, the J end lost 3 bases, and 17 bases lay between the germline ends. From germline, CDR1 is SGHTA and CDR2 FQGTGA. The CDR3 is 16 amino acids. They ran version v3.0 of the immunoSEQ assay at survey level. Some clones are missing from TCRdb's copy, which holds only in-frame ones; the method was immunoSEQ multiplex PCR. Of about 19,000 clones in the sample, around 85% are singletons; the top ten hold approximately 8.4%. Participants with HIV, all of them, were treated in the United States. Each sample contained roughly 0.85-10 million cryopreserved PBMC, thawed before DNA extraction.

The input for sequencing was unsorted PBMCs, taken 0.9 years after starting antiretroviral therapy. The receptor's source is a man between 18 and 29 years old with HIV. V and J are TRBV7-3 and TRBJ2-1; D perhaps matches TRBD1 (5 bases). CDR3 in amino acids: CASSTTGPRLYNEQFF. CDR3 in DNA: TGTGCCAGCAGCACCACAGGTCCAAGACTCTACAATGAGCAGTTCTTC. Full variable domain (outside the CDR3, taken from reference TRBV7-3 and TRBJ2-1): GAGVSQTPSNKVTEKGKYVELRCDPISGHTALYWYRQSLGQGPEFLIYFQGTGAADDSGLPNDRFFAVRPEGSVSTLKIQRTERGDSAVYLCASSTTGPRLYNEQFFGPGTRLTVL.